The clone carrying this TCR beta chain was picked up many times. Its antigen remains unidentified. TCRdb used MiXCR to reprocess the 5' RACE reads, holding one entry per CDR3 protein. This table has some 450,000 distinct CDR3 sequences, under 20% appearing once. The sample originates from a study of T-cell memory formation after mild COVID-19. Germline trimming cut 5 bases from V and 1 base from J; bases unmatched to any gene: 4. Looked up from germline, CDR1 is MGHRA and CDR2 is YSYEKL. The CDR3 has 15 amino acids. General study findings and limits: Confirmation of SARS-CoV-2 specificity was lacking for second-wave clones peaking day 37. Cross-reactive memory apparently joined, as some responding clones appeared in pre-infection memory. Clones that contracted from day 15 to 85 were balanced CD4/CD8, while later expanders leaned CD4+.

The source material was PBMCs or a T cell subset sorted from them (not recorded which). The source of this sequence is a man aged 18 to 29 who had mild COVID-19 (a few samples of this study predate the infection). Cell type and time point are not known. The chain recombines TRBV4-1 with TRBJ2-3; the match to TRBD2 covers 9 bases. CDR3 bases: TGCGCCAGCAGCGGGAGCGGGGGGCGCACAGATACGCAGTATTTT. This sequence encodes CASSGSGGRTDTQYF.